The clone carrying this T cell receptor beta chain was found once. As yet, its antigen is unknown. The source of the sample is a study of cytomegalovirus exposure and HLA in healthy donors. This CDR3 region has 16 residues. The V end lost 0 bases, the J end lost 2 bases, and 14 bases lay between the germline ends. Germline values: CDR1 SGHDT, CDR2 YYEEEE. PCR amplification relied on 60 Vbeta primers (plus 13 Jbeta primers). Data came from immunoSEQ multiplex PCR; TCRdb stores just in-frame clones and leaves some out. The repertoire consists of 200,000 or so clones, with almost 70% occurring once and the leading ten covering around 3%. Notes on the study in general: After further analysis at a later stage, under 20,000 TCR beta sequences were associated with HLA alleles at 0.05 false discovery rate. Earlier analysis found most TCR beta V segments productive about 87% or about 30% of the time.

This rearrangement joins TRBV5-6 to TRBJ1-2; D is uncertain. Sequencing input: PBMCs. The sequence was obtained from a man between 40 and 49 years old in good health and CMV-seropositive. CDR3 coding DNA: TGTGCCAGCAGCTTGGTACTAGGGTTTATCAACTATGGCTACACCTTC. Translating it yields CASSLVLGFINYGYTF.